The 15 T cell receptor beta chains given below trace back to one sample, sequenced in a study of OX40 agonist ivuxolimab in advanced cancers. The data were produced by immunoSEQ multiplex PCR, yet TCRdb's version contains in-frame clones alone and is incomplete. The data contain around 38,000 clones, roughly 80% of them singletons. Material: CD4+ or CD8+ T cells sorted from blood, obtained in a trial of the OX40 agonist ivuxolimab. These receptors originate from an adult with an advanced solid tumor such as melanoma, head and neck, liver or kidney cancer.

In DNA form, the CDR3 reads TGTGCCAGCAGGCGAGCGGGGGGCCTCACAGATACGCAGTATTTT. Protein: CASRRAGGLTDTQYF. The chain is built from TRBV5-6 and TRBJ2-3; 9 bases are shared with TRBD2. The CDR3 has 15 amino acids. Germline CDR1 reads SGHDT; CDR2 reads YYEEEE. Trimming cost V 5 bases and J 2 bases; bases outside gene matches: 6.

The chain is built from TRBV10-1 and TRBJ1-2; 8 positions match TRBD1. CDR3 length: 13 amino acids. With V trimmed by 10 bases and J by 6 bases, 10 bases remained unmatched. Germline values: CDR1 WNHNN, CDR2 SYGVQD (reference sequence). The CDR3 here is CANQDRGGDGYTF. CDR3 coding DNA: TGCGCCAACCAAGACAGGGGCGGGGATGGCTACACCTTC.

The chain combines TRBV6-5 with TRBJ1-2, with 8 nucleotides matching TRBD1. The CDR3 consists of 15 residues. Germline trimming cut 6 bases from V and 0 bases from J; bases unmatched to any gene: 6. CDR1 and CDR2 from the germline V gene are MNHEY and SVGAGI. CDR3 nucleotide sequence: TGTGCCAGCAGACGAGAGGACAGGGCTAACTATGGCTACACCTTC. It translates to CASRREDRANYGYTF.

This clone was seen once. V gene TRBV18 combines with J gene TRBJ2-1, with D tentatively TRBD2 (6 bases). Trimming removed 0 bases at V and 0 bases at J, with 6 bases between. The CDR3 length is 15 residues. In germline, CDR1 is KGHSH, CDR2 LQKENI. The CDR3 DNA reads TGTGCCAGCTCACCACCGACTAGCTCCTACAATGAGCAGTTCTTC. Translated: CASSPPTSSYNEQFF.

This chain joins TRBV4-1 and TRBJ2-1; a weak D match, TRBD2 (6 bases). Looked up from germline, CDR1 is MGHRA and CDR2 is YSYEKL. Trimming cost V 1 base and J 12 bases, with 16 bases left between them. The CDR3 totals 14 residues. The chain's CDR3 is CASSQGRPGDGQFF. The CDR3 DNA is TGCGCCAGCAGCCAAGGCCGACCGGGGGATGGGCAGTTCTTC.

This rearrangement joins TRBV29-1 to TRBJ2-1, with 8 nucleotides matching TRBD1. Trimming cost V 4 bases and J 5 bases; bases outside gene matches: 7. CDR3 length: 14 residues. Germline CDR1 is SQVTM and CDR2 is ANQGSEA. The CDR3 sequence: CSVGGHRGNNEQFF. Here the CDR3 DNA reads TGCAGCGTTGGGGGCCACAGGGGGAACAATGAGCAGTTCTTC.

This chain links TRBV28 with TRBJ1-6, with 9 bases fitting TRBD1. CDR1 and CDR2 from the germline V gene are MDHEN and SYDVKM. The CDR3 totals 15 residues. Germline trimming cut 5 bases from V and 7 bases from J; bases unmatched to any gene: 6. The DNA of the CDR3 is TGTGCCAGCAGTACCACGGACAGGGGAAATTCACCCCTCCACTTT. Encoded protein: CASSTTDRGNSPLHF.

The chain employs TRBV10-3 and TRBJ2-1; D is unresolved. Trimming stripped 4 bases from V and 4 bases from J, with 11 bases between. Looked up from germline, CDR1 is ENHRY and CDR2 is SYGVKD. This CDR3 is 14 amino acids long. The CDR3 sequence is CAISVLNKYNEQFF. In DNA, the CDR3 is TGTGCCATCAGTGTATTAAACAAATACAATGAGCAGTTCTTC.

This chain joins TRBV11-2 and TRBJ2-3; TRBD1 matches 9 bases. Looked up from germline, CDR1 is SGHAT and CDR2 is FQNNGV. The CDR3 covers 16 residues. J lost 6 bases, V lost 3 bases, and 10 bases had no gene match. The CDR3 here is CASSLHRGRASDTQYF. The CDR3 DNA is TGTGCCAGCAGCTTGCACAGGGGGCGGGCCTCGGATACGCAGTATTTT.

The rearrangement links TRBV7-3 to TRBJ2-1; 7 positions agree with TRBD2. The germline V gene encodes CDR1 SGHTA and CDR2 FQGTGA. V dropped 10 bases and J dropped 6; count of bases not matched to a gene: 12. This CDR3 is 14 amino acids long. The CDR3 DNA reads TGTGCCACCAGACGGGAGGTGGGGTCCAATGAGCAGTTCTTC. Amino acids: CATRREVGSNEQFF.

The chain is built from TRBV6-4 and TRBJ2-2; D gene uncertain. CDR1 is MRHNA, CDR2 SNTAGT, per germline. The CDR3 is 15 residues long. Trimming left V 4 bases short and J 5 bases short, with 14 bases between. CDR3: CASSVDTAGTGELFF. Written as DNA, the CDR3 is TGTGCCAGCAGTGTAGACACCGCAGGTACCGGGGAGCTGTTTTTT.

This chain links TRBV5-5 with TRBJ2-1; possible D gene TRBD1, 6 bases. The V gene's germline CDR1 is SGHKS and CDR2 YYEKEE (reference sequence). V dropped 0 bases and J dropped 9 bases, with 19 bases sitting between them. CDR3 length: 16 residues. The CDR3 region is CASSLGMGGGGGEQFF. For the CDR3, the DNA is TGTGCCAGCAGCTTGGGGATGGGCGGTGGGGGCGGTGAGCAGTTCTTC.

The V call is TRBV6-5, the J call TRBJ1-1, with D possibly TRBD1 on 6 matching bases. The CDR3 sequence is 14 residues long. V gave up 6 bases and J gave up 1 base, with 12 bases separating them. Germline CDR1 MNHEY, CDR2 SVGAGI. The CDR3 DNA follows: TGTGCCAGCAGACCTTGGACAGAGAACACTGAAGCTTTCTTT. Translated, it gives CASRPWTENTEAFF.

Notes on this clone: At the DNA level, this CDR3 is encoded by other sequences in the same sample as well. The V gene is TRBV19, the J gene TRBJ2-1; 11 bases are shared with TRBD2. The ends lost 4 bases at V and 4 bases at J; junction bases unmatched: 3. Germline V gene data show CDR1 as LNHDA and CDR2 as SQIVND (reference sequence). This CDR3 is 15 amino acids long. Here the CDR3 DNA reads TGTGCCAGTAGTAAGACTAGCGGGGAGTACAATGAGCAGTTCTTC. Translation gives CASSKTSGEYNEQFF.

This clone appeared a few times. The gene calls are TRBV21-1 and TRBJ1-5. TRBV21-1 is described as a pseudogene. CDR3 length equals 16 residues. The CDR3 DNA follows: TGTGCCAGCAGCACGAGGTCGGTAGGTCGCAATCAGCCCCAGCATTTT. Amino acids: CASSTRSVGRNQPQHF.